What follows are 20 T cell receptor beta chains derived from one specimen sequenced in a study of blood T cell repertoires in COVID-19. The method was immunoSEQ multiplex PCR; TCRdb's version includes in-frame clones alone and lacks a portion of them. The data show over 150,000 clones, roughly 88% seen once. Specimen: peripheral blood. The receptors originated from a man aged 45-65 years with COVID-19, enrolled during active disease.

V and J are TRBV7-2 and TRBJ2-7; TRBD1 matches at 10 bases. The germline V gene has CDR1 SGHTA and CDR2 FQGNSA. This CDR3 is built from 15 residues. V was clipped by 5 bases and J by 5 bases; unmatched bases: 9. As DNA, the CDR3 is TGTGCCAGCAGCACCCAGACAGGGGGCAGCAACGAGCAGTACTTC. Translation gives CASSTQTGGSNEQYF.

The V gene is TRBV6-5, the J gene TRBJ1-1; TRBD1 is a possible D gene (5 bases). From germline, CDR1 is MNHEY and CDR2 SVGAGI. This CDR3 has 14 amino acids. Trimming left V 4 bases short and J 4 bases short, with 13 bases between. In DNA form, the CDR3 reads TGTGCCAGCAGTTTGGGGGGGGGTATCACTGAAGCTTTCTTT. Translated, it gives CASSLGGGITEAFF.

This clone was found a few times. This chain joins TRBV3-1 (or the pseudogene TRBV3-2) and TRBJ1-1; no definite D call. Looked up from germline, CDR1 is LGHDT and CDR2 is YNNKEL (reference sequence). The CDR3 is made up of 13 amino acids. V gave up 4 bases and J gave up 2 bases, with 8 bases separating them. CDR3 in DNA: TGTGCCAGCAGCCGCACCAGAAACACTGAAGCTTTCTTT. Translated, it gives CASSRTRNTEAFF.

This chain uses TRBV24-1 with TRBJ1-5, with D hard to call. The V and J ends lost 11 bases and 2 bases respectively, with 18 bases between them. The CDR3 loop spans 15 amino acids. Looked up from germline, CDR1 is KGHDR and CDR2 is SFDVKD. The chain's CDR3 is CASLEPEGGNQPQHF. The CDR3 coding sequence is TGTGCCAGCCTAGAGCCCGAGGGTGGCAATCAGCCCCAGCATTTT.

This chain connects TRBV5-4 to TRBJ2-7; 11 bases fit TRBD1. The CDR3 is made up of 15 amino acids. CDR1 SGHNT and CDR2 YYREEE come from the germline V gene (reference sequence). The ends lost 3 bases at V and 6 bases at J; junction bases unmatched: 8. The CDR3 is CASSSWDRGEGEQYF. In DNA, the CDR3 is TGTGCCAGCAGCTCCTGGGACAGGGGGGAGGGCGAGCAGTACTTC.

This sequence joins TRBV6-5 and TRBJ2-5, with a weak D call TRBD1 (6 bases). From germline, CDR1 is MNHEY and CDR2 SVGAGI. Trimming pared 0 bases from V and 4 bases from J, leaving 12 bases between. The CDR3 consists of 15 residues. The DNA for the CDR3 is TGTGCCAGCAGTTACTCTACAGGGTGGGGAGAGACCCAGTACTTC. It specifies CASSYSTGWGETQYF.

The rearrangement uses TRBV18 and TRBJ1-2; 9 bases are a match to TRBD1. CDR1 and CDR2 from the germline V gene are KGHSH and LQKENI. The CDR3 sequence is 16 residues long. The ends lost 4 bases at V and 1 base at J; junction bases unmatched: 7. DNA for the CDR3: TGTGCCAGCTCACACTCGGGGACAGGGAATAACTATGGCTACACCTTC. The encoded protein is CASSHSGTGNNYGYTF. The full variable domain, in which reference TRBV18 and TRBJ1-2 provide the parts outside the CDR3, is NAGVMQNPRHLVRRRGQEARLRCSPMKGHSHVYWYRQLPEEGLKFMVYLQKENIIDESGMPKERFSAEFPKEGPSILRIQQVVRGDSAAYFCASSHSGTGNNYGYTFGSGTRLTVV.

CDR3 residues: CASSLSWAGLAGGAEQYF. The DNA for the CDR3 is TGTGCCAGCAGTCTGTCTTGGGCGGGACTAGCGGGAGGGGCCGAGCAGTACTTC. The gene calls are TRBV2 and TRBJ2-7, with 16 bases aligning to TRBD2. Trimming cost V 5 bases and J 6 bases; bases outside gene matches: 13. Germline CDR1 and CDR2: SNHLY and FYNNEI. The CDR3 extends over 18 amino acids.

The genes are TRBV6-5 and TRBJ1-2; TRBD1 might be the D (5 bases). Germline V gene lookup returns CDR1 MNHEY and CDR2 SVGAGI. Trimming stripped 6 bases from V and 5 bases from J, with 13 bases between. This CDR3 spans 13 amino acids. The CDR3 reads CASRPAGSYGYTF. In DNA, the CDR3 is TGTGCCAGCAGACCAGCAGGGTCTTATGGCTACACCTTC.

This sequence joins TRBV12-3 or TRBV12-4 and TRBJ1-1, with TRBD1 as a possible D gene (5 bases). V was clipped by 4 bases and J by 2 bases, with 8 bases between them. This CDR3 is built from 13 residues. CDR3 DNA: TGTGCCAGCAGTTCAGGGTTAAACACTGAAGCTTTCTTT. As protein: CASSSGLNTEAFF.

This clone is a singleton in its sample. The chain employs TRBV12-5 and TRBJ2-1; no clear D gene. Germline CDR1 reads LGHNT; CDR2 reads FRNRAP. V was trimmed by 0 bases and J by 5 bases, leaving 5 bases between them. The CDR3 spans 13 residues. The CDR3 nucleotides are TGTGCTAGTGGTTTGGTACTTCACAATGAGCAGTTCTTC. Translation: CASGLVLHNEQFF.

The genes are TRBV24-1 and TRBJ2-2, with 8 nucleotides matching TRBD1. V shed 9 bases and J 8 bases; nucleotides not matched to a gene: 16. Per germline, CDR1 KGHDR and CDR2 SFDVKD. This CDR3 region has 16 residues. Here the CDR3 DNA reads TGTGCCACCCAGTCGGGGGACAGGATTTTATCTGGGGAGCTGTTTTTT. Translated: CATQSGDRILSGELFF.

The genes are TRBV27 and TRBJ2-5; the D gene is possibly TRBD1 (7 bases). The CDR3 covers 11 residues. The germline V and J ends were trimmed by 11 bases and 5 bases, with 12 bases remaining between them. CDR1 is MNHEY, CDR2 SMNVEV, per germline (reference sequence). The CDR3 DNA reads as TGTGCCTCAGGGGGGCGGGAGACCCAGTACTTC. Its translation is CASGGRETQYF.

This chain uses TRBV4-3 with TRBJ2-7; TRBD2 is a possible D gene (5 bases). Per the germline V gene, CDR1 is LGHNA and CDR2 is YSLEER. CDR3 length: 13 residues. The V end was cut by 4 bases, the J end by 4 bases, with 11 bases between. The CDR3 DNA reads as TGCGCCAGCAGCCGCAGCTCGGGATACGAGCAGTACTTC. Translating it yields CASSRSSGYEQYF.

This chain connects TRBV27 to TRBJ1-6; D ambiguous. V lost 0 bases and J lost 8, with 5 bases in between. This CDR3 has 13 residues. From germline, CDR1 is MNHEY and CDR2 SMNVEV (reference sequence). The CDR3 DNA reads as TGTGCCAGCAGTTTATCGAGAGATTCACCCCTCCACTTT. Its translation: CASSLSRDSPLHF.

The J gene is TRBJ1-4, the V gene TRBV30; the D gene is possibly TRBD1 (5 bases). V was cut by 7 bases and J by 7 bases, with 22 bases left in between. CDR3 length: 15 amino acids. CDR1 and CDR2 from the germline V gene are GTSNPN and SVGIG (reference sequence). The CDR3 reads CASRATRGLGEKLFF. As DNA, the CDR3 is TGTGCCTCAAGAGCTACACGGGGGTTGGGTGAAAAACTGTTTTTT.

J is TRBJ2-7 and V is TRBV29-1; 11 bases are a match to TRBD2. Germline CDR1 SQVTM, CDR2 ANQGSEA. V gave up 1 base and J gave up 4 bases; unmatched junction bases: 3. The CDR3 loop spans 14 amino acids. The CDR3 DNA reads as TGCAGCGTTGAAGTAGCGGGAGGGTTGTACGAGCAGTACTTC. It specifies CSVEVAGGLYEQYF.

This sequence joins TRBV28 and TRBJ2-2, with D possibly matching TRBD2 (7 bases). Germline V CDR1 and CDR2: MDHEN, SYDVKM. V lost 3 bases, J lost 2 bases, and 10 bases lay in between. This CDR3 is 15 amino acids long. The CDR3 here is CASSFGGANTGELFF. Here the CDR3 DNA reads TGTGCCAGCAGTTTTGGGGGGGCCAACACCGGGGAGCTGTTTTTT.

The gene calls are TRBV9 and TRBJ2-1, with TRBD2 identical over 10 bases. V was clipped by 4 bases and J by 9 bases; unmatched bases: 13. This CDR3 contains 16 residues. CDR1 is SGDLS, CDR2 YYNGEE, per germline. In DNA, the CDR3 is TGTGCCAGCAGCCCGCGAGGCTCTAGCGGGAGTAGTGAGCAGTTCTTC. This translates into CASSPRGSSGSSEQFF.

This clone was observed a single time. The chain recombines TRBV7-3 with TRBJ2-2, with D perhaps TRBD2 (6 bases). The CDR3 covers 14 residues. Trimming removed 7 bases at V and 2 bases at J, with 11 bases between. Germline-derived CDR1 and CDR2 are SGHTA and FQGTGA. The CDR3 nucleotides read TGTGCCAGCACCCATGGGACTAACACCGGGGAGCTGTTTTTT. Encoded protein: CASTHGTNTGELFF.